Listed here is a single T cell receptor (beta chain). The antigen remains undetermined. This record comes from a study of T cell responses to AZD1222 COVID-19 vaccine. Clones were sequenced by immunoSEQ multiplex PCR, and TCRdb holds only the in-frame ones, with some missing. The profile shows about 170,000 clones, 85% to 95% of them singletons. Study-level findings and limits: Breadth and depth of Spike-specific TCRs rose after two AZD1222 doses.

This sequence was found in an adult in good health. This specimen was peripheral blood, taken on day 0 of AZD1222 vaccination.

The CDR3 reads CASSELSDNYGYTF. Written as DNA, the CDR3 is TGTGCCAGCAGTGAATTGTCGGATAACTATGGCTACACCTTC. The chain uses TRBV25-1 and TRBJ1-2; D gene ambiguous. Per the germline V gene, CDR1 is MGHDK and CDR2 is SYGVNS. V dropped 1 base and J dropped 1 base, with 7 bases sitting between them. CDR3 length equals 14 residues.